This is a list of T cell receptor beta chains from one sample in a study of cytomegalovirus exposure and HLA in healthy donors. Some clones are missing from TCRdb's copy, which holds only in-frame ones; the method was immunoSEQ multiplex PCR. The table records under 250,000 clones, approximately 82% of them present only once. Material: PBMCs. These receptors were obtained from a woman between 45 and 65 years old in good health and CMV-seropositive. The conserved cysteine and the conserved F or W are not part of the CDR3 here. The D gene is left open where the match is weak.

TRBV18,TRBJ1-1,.,ASSTAGGGNTEAF
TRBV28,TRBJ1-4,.,ASSKRGRGLNEKLF
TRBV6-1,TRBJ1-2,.,ASTQGGNNYGYT
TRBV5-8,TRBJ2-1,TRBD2,ASSPPLAGNYNEQF
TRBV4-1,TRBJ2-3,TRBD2,ASSQEGILAGGSDTQY
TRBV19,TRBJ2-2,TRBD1,ASRDRGTGELF
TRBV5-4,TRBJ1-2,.,ASSLGLRDYGYT
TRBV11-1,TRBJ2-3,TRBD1,ASSFQTGAEDTQY
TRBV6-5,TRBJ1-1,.,ASRQATLNTEAF
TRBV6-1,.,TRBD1,ASRGDRVAYEQY
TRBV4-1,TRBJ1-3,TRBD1,ASSQLGQASYAIY
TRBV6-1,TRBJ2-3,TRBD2,ASSEGIAGGSTDTQY
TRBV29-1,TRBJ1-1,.,SVEAGTNTEAF
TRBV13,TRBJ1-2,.,ASSLAGTLGYT
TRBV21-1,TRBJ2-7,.,ASSKNRQARREQY
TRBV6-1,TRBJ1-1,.,ASSETGWREAF